This T cell receptor (beta chain) was captured by sequencing in a study of blood T cells in healthy people across ages. A second roughly 7 to 12 cycle PCR used barcoded and J-beta primers. TCRdb passed the 5' RACE reads through MiXCR, listing each CDR3 protein once. The sample has nearly 1 million distinct CDR3 sequences; roughly 50% are singletons. Per germline, CDR1 SNHLY and CDR2 FYNNEI. Trimming took 8 bases from V and 2 from J; bases not matched to a gene: 7. This CDR3 spans 14 amino acids. Healthy Caucasian individuals from Russia aged about 6 to 90 served as donors. The sequence was collected from a woman aged 55 to 70 in good health. The sample comprised blood. The rearrangement joins TRBV2 to TRBJ2-7, with 9 bases matching TRBD1. The CDR3 nucleotides are TGTGCCAGCTACCCCGGGACAGGGACCTACGAGCAGTACTTC. Translation: CASYPGTGTYEQYF.